The following is a TCR beta chain sequence with its context. Antigen: not known. Splitting of CD4+ cells produced CD45RA+ naive and CD45RA-negative memory subsets. The data were obtained in a study of shared clonotypes between healthy human individuals. General study points: Tissues were not sampled, only blood, and their repertoires likely differ.

Libraries were prepared by immunoSEQ multiplex PCR; TCRdb keeps only in-frame clonotypes and omits some of them. The sample yields about 1.5 million clones, around 97% seen once. Trimming shortened V by 5 bases and J by 5 bases, and 9 bases separated the two germline ends. In germline, CDR1 is SEHNR, CDR2 FQNEAQ (reference sequence). This CDR3 region has 13 residues. This chain uses TRBV7-9 with TRBJ1-4; D call uncertain. The material sequenced was naive CD4+ T cells sorted from blood. The subset denotes: CD45RA+ positively selected. The TCR sequence derives from a man in his thirties or forties in good health. Here the CDR3 DNA reads TGTGCCAGCAGCATCGGGTCAAATGAAAAACTGTTTTTT. This gives the protein CASSIGSNEKLFF.